The clone carrying this T cell receptor (beta chain) showed up just a few times. There was one heparinised blood draw per donor, averaging around 120 mL. The data stem from a study of beta chain features in type 1 diabetes. This CDR3 is built from 13 residues. Germline V lookup: CDR1 SNHLY, CDR2 FYNNEI. Trimming at V came to 8 bases and at J to 4 bases, leaving 5 bases not matched to a gene. Expressed TCRB transcripts were sequenced, since all the RNA that had been isolated was reverse transcribed. Method: immunoSEQ multiplex PCR; TCRdb's copy keeps in-frame clones and lacks some. The sample records roughly 400,000 clones, more than 12% being singletons.

This chain uses TRBV2 with TRBJ2-3, with TRBD1 identical over 8 bases. The sample taken for sequencing was naive CD4+ T cells from blood. The receptor's source is a woman aged 18-29 years in good health. The CDR3 DNA sequence: TGTGCCAGCCGGGGACAGGATGCAGATACGCAGTATTTT. It encodes CASRGQDADTQYF. Looking up the rest from reference TRBV2 and TRBJ2-3 gives the full variable domain: EPEVTQTPSHQVTQMGQEVILRCVPISNHLYFYWYRQILGQKVEFLVSFYNNEISEKSEIFDDQFSVERPDGSNFTLKIRSTKLEDSAMYFCASRGQDADTQYFGPGTRLTVL.